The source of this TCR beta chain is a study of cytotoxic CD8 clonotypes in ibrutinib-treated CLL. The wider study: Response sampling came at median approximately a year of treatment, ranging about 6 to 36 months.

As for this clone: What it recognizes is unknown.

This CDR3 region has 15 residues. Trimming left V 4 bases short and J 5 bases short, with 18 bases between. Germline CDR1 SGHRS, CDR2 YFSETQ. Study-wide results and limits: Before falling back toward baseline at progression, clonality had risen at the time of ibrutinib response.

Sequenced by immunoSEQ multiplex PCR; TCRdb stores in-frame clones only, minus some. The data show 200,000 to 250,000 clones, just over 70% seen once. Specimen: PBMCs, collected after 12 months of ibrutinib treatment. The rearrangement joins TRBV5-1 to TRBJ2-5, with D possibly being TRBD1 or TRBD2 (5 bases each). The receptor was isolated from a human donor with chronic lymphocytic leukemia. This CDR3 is CASSGRDRGPETQYF. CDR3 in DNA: TGCGCCAGCAGCGGACGGGACCGAGGGCCGGAGACCCAGTACTTC.